Shown below are 21 T cell receptor beta chains from a single sample sequenced in a study of blood T cell repertoires in COVID-19. The table came from immunoSEQ multiplex PCR; TCRdb's copy has only in-frame clones and leaves some out. The sample gives 250,000 or so clones, 85% of which show up once; more than 6.5% is in the top ten. Sequences were obtained from PBMCs or T cells enriched from blood (not recorded which). These receptor sequences come from a woman in her 50s who had been exposed to COVID-19.

The chain employs TRBV2 and TRBJ2-2; no firm D call. The CDR3 is 15 amino acids. Germline V gene sequence: CDR1 SNHLY, CDR2 FYNNEI. The germline V and J ends were trimmed by 6 bases and 4 bases, with 15 bases remaining between them. The CDR3 loop is CASRALSTSTGELFF. Here the CDR3 DNA reads TGTGCCAGCAGAGCCCTTAGTACGTCCACCGGGGAGCTGTTTTTT.

This chain joins TRBV11-2 and TRBJ1-5, with D possibly TRBD1 on 5 matching bases. V dropped 4 bases and J dropped 3 bases, with 13 bases sitting between them. The germline CDR1 and CDR2 sequences are SGHAT and FQNNGV. The CDR3 is 15 amino acids. DNA of the CDR3: TGTGCCAGCAGCTACCTCGGGGGGACCAATCAGCCCCAGCATTTT. This translates into CASSYLGGTNQPQHF.

The chain has TRBV24-1 and TRBJ2-7; D might be TRBD2 (5 bases). This CDR3 has 13 amino acids. Germline-derived CDR1 and CDR2 are KGHDR and SFDVKD. Trimming removed 4 bases at V and 2 bases at J, with 8 bases between. CDR3: CATSEAGPYEQYF. The CDR3 DNA reads TGTGCCACCAGTGAGGCGGGTCCCTACGAGCAGTACTTC.

The chain is built from TRBV3-1 (or the pseudogene TRBV3-2) and TRBJ1-4, with D unresolved. The length of the CDR3 is 14 residues. Germline V gene lookup returns CDR1 LGHDT and CDR2 YNNKEL (reference sequence). Trimming shortened V by 4 bases and J by 5 bases, and 11 bases separated the two germline ends. Here the CDR3 reads CASSRRAGNEKLFF. As DNA, the CDR3 is TGTGCCAGCAGCCGCCGGGCGGGGAATGAAAAACTGTTTTTT.

The CDR3 region has the DNA TGCGCCAGCAGCATTGGAGGGACCTTTGAAGCTTTCTTT. It codes for CASSIGGTFEAFF. J is TRBJ1-1 and V is TRBV5-1; tentatively, D is TRBD1 (5 bases). This CDR3 comprises 13 residues. Trimming removed 4 bases at V and 7 bases at J, with 14 bases between. Germline V gene lookup returns CDR1 SGHRS and CDR2 YFSETQ.

This chain uses TRBV5-4 with TRBJ1-2, with 8 positions matching TRBD1. The germline CDR1 and CDR2 sequences are SGHNT and YYREEE (reference sequence). The CDR3 totals 13 residues. With V trimmed by 5 bases and J by 8 bases, 8 bases remained unmatched. The DNA for the CDR3 is TGTGCCAGCAGGGGGACAGGCCCTGAGGGCTACACCTTC. Translated: CASRGTGPEGYTF.

The chain recombines TRBV5-6 with TRBJ1-1, with a weak D call TRBD1 (6 bases). With 4 bases removed from V and 7 bases from J, the gap between germline ends came to 14 bases. Germline values: CDR1 SGHDT, CDR2 YYEEEE. The CDR3 runs to 13 residues. The CDR3 spells CASSRQRGGEAFF. CDR3 coding DNA: TGTGCCAGCAGCAGACAAAGGGGGGGTGAAGCTTTCTTT.

The chain is built from TRBV4-3 and TRBJ2-5; D is uncertain. The CDR3 is 13 residues long. The V gene lost 4 bases and the J gene lost 4 bases, with 10 bases spanning the gap. Germline assignment: CDR1 LGHNA and CDR2 YSLEER. The CDR3 region is CASSLFPRETQYF. CDR3 DNA sequence: TGCGCCAGCAGCCTCTTTCCCAGAGAGACCCAGTACTTC.

V gene TRBV20-1 combines with J gene TRBJ2-3, with 8 positions matching TRBD2. CDR1 DFQATT and CDR2 SNEGSKA come from the germline V gene (reference sequence). This CDR3 is 18 amino acids long. Losses at the gene ends were 3 bases for V and 2 bases for J; bases not matched to a gene: 16. The CDR3 nucleotides are TGCAGTGCTAGTGACGCCGGGACTAGGATCTTCCTCACAGATACGCAGTATTTT. It specifies CSASDAGTRIFLTDTQYF.

This clone was seen a single time. This sequence joins TRBV29-1 and TRBJ1-5, with unresolved D. This CDR3 region has 12 residues. In germline, CDR1 is SQVTM, CDR2 ANQGSEA. V dropped 7 bases and J dropped 0 bases, with 7 bases sitting between them. For the CDR3, the DNA is TGCAGCGCCAAAAATAGCAATCAGCCCCAGCATTTT. Its protein is CSAKNSNQPQHF.

As concerns this clone: Other DNA sequences in this sample translate to the same CDR3. This chain connects TRBV27 to TRBJ1-2, with D possibly being TRBD1 (5 bases). Germline lookup yields CDR1 MNHEY and CDR2 SMNVEV (reference sequence). The CDR3 runs to 13 residues. The V and J ends lost 2 bases and 1 base respectively, with 5 bases between them. The CDR3 region has the DNA TGTGCCAGCAGTTTACAGGGTAACTATGGCTACACCTTC. Its protein product is CASSLQGNYGYTF.

V is TRBV7-9 and J is TRBJ2-2, with 8 bases lining up with TRBD1. The germline V gene has CDR1 SEHNR and CDR2 FQNEAQ (reference sequence). CDR3 length: 16 amino acids. The ends lost 1 base at V and 1 base at J; junction bases unmatched: 2. CDR3 amino acids: CASSLVGTGNTGELFF. The CDR3 bases are TGTGCCAGCAGCTTAGTGGGGACAGGGAACACCGGGGAGCTGTTTTTT.

In nucleotides, the CDR3 is TGTGCCAGCAGTTTTGGCGGGGGGTCTCGGGAGCAGTTCTTC. Translating gives CASSFGGGSREQFF. V usage is TRBV28 and J usage is TRBJ2-1, with TRBD2 matching over 8 bases. Losses at the gene ends were 3 bases for V and 10 bases for J; bases not matched to a gene: 8. There are 14 residues in the CDR3. Germline-derived CDR1 and CDR2 are MDHEN and SYDVKM.

The J gene is TRBJ1-2, the V gene TRBV6-4, with a tentative D call TRBD1 (5 bases). The CDR3 totals 14 residues. Germline V gene lookup returns CDR1 MRHNA and CDR2 SNTAGT. V lost 0 bases and J lost 8, with 13 bases in between. CDR3 loop: CASSDSYGAGGYTF. The CDR3 region has the DNA TGTGCCAGCAGTGACTCTTATGGGGCTGGCGGCTACACCTTC.

The rearrangement uses TRBV19 and TRBJ1-1; D is undetermined. The germline CDR1 and CDR2 sequences are LNHDA and SQIVND (reference sequence). This CDR3 spans 13 amino acids. With 1 base removed from V and 1 base from J, the gap between germline ends came to 4 bases. The CDR3 bases are TGTGCCAGTAGTATAGGAGCGAACACTGAAGCTTTCTTT. This gives the protein CASSIGANTEAFF.

V is TRBV7-9 and J is TRBJ2-2; the D is unclear. The CDR3 covers 15 residues. Germline values: CDR1 SEHNR, CDR2 FQNEAQ (reference sequence). Trimming removed 3 bases from V and 6 bases from J, with 14 bases in between. DNA of the CDR3: TGTGCCAGCAGCTTTGTCCAGGTTTTGGCCGGGGAGCTGTTTTTT. As protein: CASSFVQVLAGELFF.

The chain employs TRBV30 and TRBJ1-6, with D possibly being TRBD1 (5 bases). Germline V gives CDR1 GTSNPN, CDR2 SVGIG (reference sequence). The CDR3 totals 12 residues. CDR3 sequence reads: CAVDKYNSPLHF. CDR3 nucleotides: TGTGCTGTGGACAAATATAATTCACCCCTCCACTTT.

This clone appeared a single time. This chain joins TRBV20-1 and TRBJ1-1; the D gene is possibly TRBD1 (6 bases). Germline V lookup: CDR1 DFQATT, CDR2 SNEGSKA (reference sequence). Trimming removed 3 bases from V and 6 bases from J, with 11 bases in between. This CDR3 region has 12 residues. The CDR3 DNA reads as TGCAGTGCTAGTCCAGGGGTCGCTGAAGCTTTCTTT. Residues: CSASPGVAEAFF.

V is TRBV29-1 and J is TRBJ1-2, with 7 bases identical to TRBD1. CDR1 is SQVTM and CDR2 is ANQGSEA in the germline V gene. The junction had 1 base not matched to a gene; V was cut back by 4 bases and J by 8 bases. CDR3 length equals 10 residues. The chain's CDR3 is CSVGTGGYTF. DNA of the CDR3: TGCAGCGTTGGGACAGGAGGCTACACCTTC.

This rearrangement joins TRBV5-5 to TRBJ1-2; D is unresolved. The V and J ends lost 0 bases and 8 bases respectively, with 11 bases between them. The CDR3 extends over 13 amino acids. Germline values: CDR1 SGHKS, CDR2 YYEKEE (reference sequence). This chain's CDR3 is CASSLAEVWGYTF. DNA of the CDR3: TGTGCCAGCAGCTTGGCGGAGGTCTGGGGCTACACCTTC. Using reference TRBV5-5 and TRBJ1-2 for the parts outside the CDR3, the full variable domain is DAGVTQSPTHLIKTRGQQVTLRCSPISGHKSVSWYQQVLGQGPQFIFQYYEKEERGRGNFPDRFSARQFPNYSSELNVNALLLGDSALYLCASSLAEVWGYTFGSGTRLTVV.

J is TRBJ1-4 and V is TRBV7-9; 7 nucleotides align to TRBD1. The J segment lost 4 bases and the V segment lost 8 bases, leaving 7 bases of the junction unmatched. CDR1 and CDR2 from the germline V gene are SEHNR and FQNEAQ (reference sequence). The CDR3 spans 14 residues. CDR3 in DNA: TGTGCCAGCGGCCGGGGACAGTTTAATGAAAAACTGTTTTTT. Its translation is CASGRGQFNEKLFF.